This TCR beta chain came from a study of shared clonotypes between healthy human individuals. At the level of the study: The donors, two women and a few men, were aged 18 to 49. Used for every donor were three CD4 naive, three CD4 memory, two CD8 naive and one CD8 memory plate. Overall study results and limits: Generally, naive subsets (rather than memory subsets) showed larger estimated richness.

Points on this clone: What it recognizes is unknown.

Data came from immunoSEQ multiplex PCR; TCRdb stores just in-frame clones and leaves some out. Counted here are over 300,000 clones, about nine tenths occurring once; the ten biggest clones make up around 15%. Germline V CDR1 and CDR2: MGHRA, YSYEKL. The CDR3 runs 13 residues. Trimming removed 0 bases at V and 7 bases at J, with 7 bases between. The TCR originated in a man between 18 and 35 years old in good health. Sequenced: memory CD8+ T cells sorted from blood. Noted subset: CD45RO+ cells pooled with CCR7-negative TemRA cells. This chain connects TRBV4-1 to TRBJ2-4; no firm D call. The CDR3 spells CASSQDRGNIQYF. In DNA form, the CDR3 reads TGCGCCAGCAGCCAAGATCGTGGCAACATTCAGTACTTC.